This T cell receptor beta chain appears in the sequencing data of a study of Graves' ophthalmopathy and Graves' hyperthyroidism. This clonotype was seen repeatedly, ten times or more. The target antigen is unknown. V was pared by 5 bases and J by 1 base, with 15 bases between. CDR3 length equals 15 residues. Ophthalmopathy was moderately-to-severely active, CAS at least 3, NOSPECS at least 4, lasting under 3 months. Isolation of PBMCs was performed using about 9.9 ml of fresh peripheral blood. Amplification targeted the TCR beta CDR3 regions, with RNA transcripts as the source material. In the first round, RT-PCR was carried out with HTBI primers, and a multiplex PCR formed the second round. Using its own MiXCR run on the multiplex PCR reads, TCRdb lists one record per CDR3 protein. The sample records around 400,000 distinct CDR3 sequences, 15% to 20% being singletons. Study-wide findings and caveats: Ophthalmopathy could be told apart from stable hyperthyroidism by a 13-signature model (just under 90% sensitivity, around 79% specificity).

Sequenced input: peripheral blood. The sequence came from a woman under 30 with Graves' ophthalmopathy. The rearrangement uses TRBV12-3 or TRBV12-4 and TRBJ2-7, with TRBD1 as a possible D gene (5 bases). CDR3 DNA sequence: TGTGCCAGCAGTCTAGGGGTGATCGGATCCTACGAGCAGTACTTC. Residues: CASSLGVIGSYEQYF.